The TCR beta chain described here comes from a study of blood T cell repertoires in COVID-19 (dated by TCRdb to between 2020 and 2021). General notes on the study: Collaborator samples came from the United States, Italy and Spain and covered acute and convalescent phases of COVID-19. The material from the prospective study consisted of cDNA or gDNA derived from T cells, B-cell-depleted T cells, or PBMCs. Subjects who had been exposed to COVID-19, were actively infected with it, or had recovered from it provided the deeply sampled blood TCRbeta repertoires that made up the dataset. The repertoires were released in a freely available public database intended as a resource for research on the immune response to SARS-CoV-2. Samples came from the ongoing ImmuneRACE study (first 160 participants) plus 1,254 subjects from 6 global collaborators. Sample metadata almost always included a de-identified subject ID, COVID-19 status, age in years and sex. Where available, HLA class I and class II types were taken from metadata supplied by the sample provider and were not determined by assay-based typing. Overall study results and their limits: The quantity of clinical and demographic metadata differed by source and by participant and was supplied without curation.

A remark on this clone: Its specific antigen is unknown. Base quality data are lacking; no much larger clone is found one base away.

Whole blood was collected in K2EDTA tubes by collaborating institutions according to the institutions' own protocols. Collaborator samples were shipped for TCRbeta analysis as frozen whole blood, isolated PBMCs, or DNA extracted from either sample type. The germline V gene gives CDR1 as SGHAT and CDR2 as FQNNGV. V is cut by 0 bases and J by 0 bases, and the space between the germline ends is 5 bases. The CDR3 contains 15 residues, cysteine and phenylalanine counted. The only DNA kept is the CDR3, 45 bases in frame from the first base. The immunoSEQ Assay, a bias-controlled multiplex PCR, was used to amplify TCRbeta CDR3 regions from genomic DNA. Under the source paper's analysis protocol: Within the assay, amplification of reference gene primers was used to estimate how many nucleated cells each sample contained. To quantify the absolute abundance of each unique TCRbeta CDR3 rearrangement, sequence reads were collapsed and filtered. Productive Simpson clonality was computed per sample as the square root of Simpson's diversity index over productive rearrangements. Drawn from immuneACCESS, this table holds only the in-frame rearrangements with V and J called that TCRdb kept. Clones are partly lost; checked studies trace under half to an unresolved V gene and leave the rest unexplained. V and J calls and clone size are copied from that table; D and trimming were computed from the DNA. In all, the sample holds 90,000 to 100,000 clones, and around nine tenths of those were seen once. The leading ten clones occupy 15% of the sample.

Sequenced: peripheral blood. The rearranged chain carries TRBV11-2 and TRBJ1-4; too little of a D gene remains to name it. This TCR was recovered from a human donor in a cohort sampled during active COVID-19. The encoded CDR3 is CASSLDQATNEKLFF. The nucleotide sequence reads as follows: TGTGCCAGCAGCTTAGACCAGGCAACTAATGAAAAACTGTTTTTT.